One sample yielded the 25 T cell receptor beta chains listed below, sequenced in a study of cytomegalovirus exposure and HLA in healthy donors. Primers included in the PCR were 60 Vbeta and 13 Jbeta primers. Sequencing used immunoSEQ multiplex PCR; TCRdb keeps in-frame clones, though not all of them. The table has roughly 200,000 clones, 70% to 75% seen once. Sequencing used PBMCs. These receptor sequences come from a male donor in good health and CMV-seronegative.

This clone was found a few times. This sequence joins TRBV30 and TRBJ1-3; 9 nucleotides match TRBD1. Unmatched junction bases numbered 4, after V lost 4 bases and J lost 0 bases. Germline loops: CDR1 GTSNPN, CDR2 SVGIG (reference sequence). This CDR3 is built from 15 residues. Here the CDR3 reads CAWTRDRVSGNTIYF. The CDR3 DNA is TGTGCCTGGACCCGGGACAGGGTCTCTGGAAACACCATATATTTT.

This chain uses TRBV2 with TRBJ2-1; the match to TRBD1 covers 7 bases. Germline V gene sequence: CDR1 SNHLY, CDR2 FYNNEI. With 8 bases clipped from V and 6 bases from J, the junction kept 7 bases outside the gene matches. The CDR3 totals 13 residues. The CDR3, as DNA: TGTGCCAGCTCCTTGGCAGGGGGCAATGAGCAGTTCTTC. Its translation is CASSLAGGNEQFF.

This clone has a count of ten or more. The chain uses TRBV7-9 and TRBJ1-5, with a possible D match to TRBD1 (5 bases). The ends were cut back, 4 bases at V and 3 bases at J, with 13 bases in the middle. Looked up from germline, CDR1 is SEHNR and CDR2 is FQNEAQ (reference sequence). The CDR3 runs 15 residues. The CDR3 bases are TGTGCCAGCAGCTCCTGGAGGGGAGTCAATCAGCCCCAGCATTTT. Amino acid sequence: CASSSWRGVNQPQHF.

This chain connects TRBV12-2 to TRBJ2-1; the table's D gene call, TRBD1, was not cross checked with the DNA. TRBV12-2 is deemed a pseudogene. This CDR3 contains 15 residues. In DNA, the CDR3 is TGTGCAAGTTGTTTAGGGGACAGGGGGCACAATGAGCAGTTCTTC. Its protein product is CASCLGDRGHNEQFF.

The V gene is TRBV28, the J gene TRBJ1-1; TRBD1 might be the D (5 bases). Germline V lookup: CDR1 MDHEN, CDR2 SYDVKM. The germline V and J ends were trimmed by 3 bases and 10 bases, with 9 bases remaining between them. The CDR3 is made up of 11 amino acids. As DNA, the CDR3 is TGTGCCAGCAGTTTCCGACAGCGAGCTTTCTTT. Protein product: CASSFRQRAFF.

The chain uses TRBV30 and TRBJ2-7, with D maybe TRBD2 (6 bases). Germline assignment: CDR1 GTSNPN and CDR2 SVGIG (reference sequence). The CDR3 has 16 amino acids. V lost 4 bases and J 6 bases, leaving 25 bases between the germline ends. This CDR3 is CAWTGGWKTKEAEQYF. Written as DNA, the CDR3 is TGTGCCTGGACCGGAGGGTGGAAGACAAAGGAGGCCGAGCAGTACTTC.

The sample holds a few counts of this clone. The chain links TRBV7-2 to TRBJ1-2; 7 bases map to TRBD1. Germline CDR1 and CDR2: SGHTA and FQGNSA. J gave up 5 bases and V 3 bases, and 3 bases lay outside the gene matches. The CDR3 consists of 13 residues. The CDR3: CASSFDREYGYTF. The DNA for the CDR3 is TGTGCCAGCAGCTTCGACAGGGAATATGGCTACACCTTC.

This chain joins TRBV5-1 and TRBJ1-6, with D maybe TRBD1 (6 bases). Trimming removed 1 base at V and 6 bases at J, with 14 bases between. This CDR3 has 16 residues. The germline V gene encodes CDR1 SGHRS and CDR2 YFSETQ. Here the CDR3 reads CASSLYHRAGNSPLHF. CDR3 sequence (DNA): TGCGCCAGCAGCTTGTATCACAGGGCGGGTAATTCACCCCTCCACTTT.

This chain links TRBV9 with TRBJ2-3, with D maybe TRBD2 (6 bases). Germline values: CDR1 SGDLS, CDR2 YYNGEE. This CDR3 has 15 residues. V lost 0 bases to trimming and J lost 2 bases, with 10 bases between them. The CDR3 reads CASSVGWGDTDTQYF. The CDR3, as DNA: TGTGCCAGCAGCGTAGGCTGGGGGGACACAGATACGCAGTATTTT.

About this clone itself: One junction end disagrees with the germline gene, perhaps due to a read error. The chain couples TRBV4-1 to TRBJ1-1, with D hard to call. The CDR3 totals 13 residues. The germline V gene encodes CDR1 MGHRA and CDR2 YSYEKL. DNA for the CDR3: TGCACCAGCAGCCAAGAGTTATACACTGAAGCTTTCTTT. Its protein product is CTSSQELYTEAFF.

This rearrangement joins TRBV30 to TRBJ2-3, with 7 nucleotides matching TRBD2. CDR3 length: 14 residues. V trimming: 1 base; J trimming: 4 bases; junction bases outside the gene matches: 5. Per germline, CDR1 GTSNPN and CDR2 SVGIG (reference sequence). DNA of the CDR3: TGTGCCTGGAGTGGGACTAGAGGTTCAGATACGCAGTATTTT. This encodes CAWSGTRGSDTQYF.

The V call is TRBV30, the J call TRBJ1-4; 8 bases are a match to TRBD1. Germline loops: CDR1 GTSNPN, CDR2 SVGIG (reference sequence). The length of the CDR3 is 13 residues. Trimming removed 1 base from V and 10 bases from J; junction bases left unmatched: 5. This chain's CDR3 is CAWSARTGLKLFF. CDR3 in DNA: TGTGCCTGGAGTGCCCGGACAGGGTTAAAACTGTTTTTT.

This clone appeared once. The chain has TRBV9 and TRBJ2-1; no clear D. The V gene's germline CDR1 is SGDLS and CDR2 YYNGEE. This CDR3 is built from 13 residues. V was shortened by 0 bases and J by 8 bases, with 9 bases between the two germline ends. The DNA for the CDR3 is TGTGCCAGCAGCGTAGATCCTCCGGATGAGCAGTTCTTC. Its translation: CASSVDPPDEQFF.

The chain carries TRBV7-9 and TRBJ1-1, with a possible D match to TRBD1 (5 bases). The CDR3 is 16 amino acids. Germline-derived CDR1 and CDR2 are SEHNR and FQNEAQ (reference sequence). The germline V and J ends were trimmed by 4 bases and 1 base, with 16 bases remaining between them. The CDR3: CASSWPRGEANTEAFF. The CDR3 region has the DNA TGTGCCAGCAGCTGGCCAAGGGGTGAGGCGAACACTGAAGCTTTCTTT.

The chain uses TRBV9 and TRBJ2-1, with D possibly TRBD2 on 6 matching bases. CDR1 and CDR2 (germline): SGDLS, YYNGEE. The CDR3 is 14 amino acids. The V end was cut by 2 bases, the J end by 8 bases, with 14 bases between. In DNA, the CDR3 is TGTGCCAGCAGCGTTTGGACTGGGGAGGATGAGCAGTTCTTC. It encodes CASSVWTGEDEQFF.

V is TRBV2 and J is TRBJ2-7; 7 positions match TRBD1. The CDR3 covers 13 residues. V lost 9 bases and J lost 3; bases outside the gene matches: 8. In germline, CDR1 is SNHLY, CDR2 FYNNEI. The chain's CDR3 is CASYRGEGYEQYF. Written as DNA, the CDR3 is TGTGCCAGTTACAGGGGAGAAGGCTACGAGCAGTACTTC.

The chain carries TRBV6-6 and TRBJ2-3; D gene uncertain. The V end was cut by 4 bases, the J end by 3 bases, with 8 bases between. The CDR3 contains 13 residues. CDR1 is MNHNY, CDR2 SVGAGI, per germline (reference sequence). This CDR3 is CASSLPVTDTQYF. DNA for the CDR3: TGTGCCAGCAGTTTGCCAGTGACAGATACGCAGTATTTT.

The chain couples TRBV30 to TRBJ1-4; 8 nucleotides align to TRBD1. The length of the CDR3 is 16 residues. CDR1 is GTSNPN, CDR2 SVGIG, per germline (reference sequence). Trimming at V came to 0 bases and at J to 1 base, leaving 4 bases not matched to a gene. CDR3 loop: CAWSVQGALTNEKLFF. CDR3 nucleotide sequence: TGTGCCTGGAGTGTTCAGGGGGCCTTAACTAATGAAAAACTGTTTTTT.

Details on this clone: At the DNA level, this CDR3 is encoded by other sequences in the same sample as well. The genes are TRBV27 and TRBJ1-5; TRBD1 is a possible D gene (5 bases). The CDR3 covers 14 residues. Trimming took 2 bases from V and 1 from J, leaving 6 bases between them. Germline V CDR1 and CDR2: MNHEY, SMNVEV (reference sequence). The CDR3 DNA is TGTGCCAGCAGTTTAGGGGGGAGCAATCAGCCCCAGCATTTT. Protein sequence: CASSLGGSNQPQHF.

In the case of this clone: At the DNA level, this CDR3 is encoded by other sequences in the same sample as well. The rearrangement uses TRBV7-3 and TRBJ2-3, with 7 bases that match TRBD2. The V gene's germline CDR1 is SGHTA and CDR2 FQGTGA. There are 15 residues in the CDR3. With 1 base clipped from V and 0 bases from J, the junction kept 1 base outside the gene matches. The CDR3 region has the DNA TGTGCCAGCAGCTTAAGGGGGGGAAGCACAGATACGCAGTATTTT. Amino acid sequence: CASSLRGGSTDTQYF.

The rearrangement links TRBV6-5 to TRBJ1-2; possibly TRBD1 for D (6 bases). CDR3 length: 14 amino acids. Germline CDR1 and CDR2: MNHEY and SVGAGI. Trimming took 5 bases from V and 5 from J, leaving 15 bases between them. CDR3 sequence reads: CASSNWGQLYGYTF. The CDR3 DNA is TGTGCCAGCAGTAACTGGGGGCAGTTATATGGCTACACCTTC.

DNA for the CDR3: TGTGCCAGCTCACTAGGGACAGACGGGAATCAGCCCCAGCATTTT. Translation: CASSLGTDGNQPQHF. J is TRBJ1-5 and V is TRBV18; 7 bases are shared with TRBD1. CDR1 and CDR2 (germline): KGHSH, LQKENI. The CDR3 has 15 amino acids. Trimming at V came to 4 bases and at J to 4 bases, leaving 7 bases not matched to a gene.

V is TRBV5-4 and J is TRBJ1-3; 8 nucleotides match TRBD1. The germline CDR1 and CDR2 sequences are SGHNT and YYREEE (reference sequence). Germline trimming cut 2 bases from V and 4 bases from J; bases unmatched to any gene: 5. CDR3 length equals 15 residues. The CDR3 loop reads CASSFAGGKGNTIYF. Here the CDR3 DNA reads TGTGCCAGCAGCTTTGCAGGGGGCAAAGGAAACACCATATATTTT.

The rearrangement joins TRBV11-2 to TRBJ2-1, with D possibly TRBD1 on 5 matching bases. This CDR3 contains 15 residues. V was clipped by 4 bases and J by 0 bases, with 10 bases between them. The germline CDR1 and CDR2 sequences are SGHAT and FQNNGV. The CDR3 sequence: CASSSQASSYNEQFF. The CDR3 DNA follows: TGTGCCAGCAGCTCACAGGCAAGCTCCTACAATGAGCAGTTCTTC. Together with reference TRBV11-2 and TRBJ2-1, the CDR3 gives the full variable domain: EAGVAQSPRYKIIEKRQSVAFWCNPISGHATLYWYQQILGQGPKLLIQFQNNGVVDDSQLPKDRFSAERLKGVDSTLKIQPAKLEDSAVYLCASSSQASSYNEQFFGPGTRLTVL.

This sequence joins TRBV27 and TRBJ2-5; 10 bases are a match to TRBD2. V was pared by 2 bases and J by 11 bases, with 11 bases of the junction left unmatched. Germline loops: CDR1 MNHEY, CDR2 SMNVEV (reference sequence). This CDR3 is built from 15 residues. The CDR3 region is CASSLVASGSREQYF. The CDR3 bases are TGTGCCAGCAGTTTAGTGGCTAGCGGGAGTCGGGAGCAGTACTTC.